This T cell receptor (beta chain) came from a study of blood T cell repertoires in COVID-19. Study at large: The United States, Italy and Spain were the sources of the acute and convalescent COVID-19 samples. T cells, B-cell-depleted T cells, or PBMCs supplied cDNA or gDNA.

Original processing notes: Amplification with reference gene primers provided the estimates of nucleated cell counts. Libraries were prepared by immunoSEQ multiplex PCR; TCRdb keeps only in-frame clonotypes and omits some of them. V and J calls plus clone size are reproduced from that table; the DNA served to infer D and trimming. The sample has some 200,000 clones, roughly nine tenths seen once; the top ten hold 0.7% to 0.8%. The CDR3 extends over 14 amino acids. Germline V gives CDR1 MDHEN, CDR2 SYDVKM. Trimming shortened V by 2 bases and J by 4 bases, and 10 bases separated the two germline ends. The chain is built from TRBV28 and TRBJ2-3; no reliable D call. This TCR was sampled from an older woman with acute or convalescent COVID-19. The specimen sequenced was peripheral blood. CDR3 region: CASSLPPRADTQYF. The CDR3, as DNA: TGTGCCAGCAGTTTACCCCCTAGAGCAGATACGCAGTATTTT.